The 30 T cell receptor beta chains presented below share a single source sample, sequenced in a study of T cell changes during pregnancy in multiple sclerosis. Here immunoSEQ multiplex PCR was the method, and the copy in TCRdb shows in-frame clones only, minus some. This table holds 75,000 to 95,000 clones, 80% to 95% found once. The source was peripheral blood, collected before pregnancy. The receptor source for this set is a female donor with multiple sclerosis, enrolled in a pregnancy study.

This clone appeared a few times. The V call is TRBV7-2, the J call TRBJ1-5; D unclear. Germline V gene lookup returns CDR1 SGHTA and CDR2 FQGNSA. The CDR3 extends over 13 amino acids. V dropped 2 bases and J dropped 4 bases, with 6 bases sitting between them. CDR3: CASSLTENQPQHF. CDR3 nucleotides: TGTGCCAGCAGCTTAACAGAGAATCAGCCCCAGCATTTT.

The J gene is TRBJ1-4, the V gene TRBV5-1, with a weak D call TRBD1 (5 bases). V shed 0 bases and J shed 6 bases, with 12 bases lying between them. Germline CDR1 and CDR2: SGHRS and YFSETQ. This CDR3 comprises 15 residues. CDR3 sequence: CASSLEQASYEKLFF. DNA for the CDR3: TGCGCCAGCAGCTTGGAACAGGCTTCTTATGAAAAACTGTTTTTT.

A few counts support this clone. The rearrangement joins TRBV7-2 to TRBJ1-2; 11 bases match TRBD1. The CDR3 totals 15 residues. The trim removed 8 bases at V and 4 bases at J, leaving 9 bases unmatched. The germline V gene encodes CDR1 SGHTA and CDR2 FQGNSA. In DNA, the CDR3 is TGTGCCAGCGGGTACGGGACAGGGGGATTCTATGGCTACACCTTC. It encodes CASGYGTGGFYGYTF.

The chain recombines TRBV6-4 with TRBJ1-2; D is ambiguous. The germline V gene has CDR1 MRHNA and CDR2 SNTAGT. V dropped 2 bases and J dropped 5 bases, with 12 bases sitting between them. The CDR3 consists of 14 residues. The CDR3 DNA reads as TGTGCCAGCAGTGACGGCGGATCTGGGTATGGCTACACCTTC. Translating gives CASSDGGSGYGYTF.

The V call is TRBV7-9, the J call TRBJ1-1, with 10 bases aligning to TRBD1. Germline V gene sequence: CDR1 SEHNR, CDR2 FQNEAQ (reference sequence). The CDR3 runs 17 residues. V shed 5 bases and J 2 bases; nucleotides not matched to a gene: 11. The CDR3 sequence: CASSPTGQGILNTEAFF. For the CDR3, the DNA is TGTGCCAGCAGCCCCACGGGACAGGGGATATTAAACACTGAAGCTTTCTTT.

J is TRBJ1-2 and V is TRBV5-1, with D perhaps TRBD1 (5 bases). Trimming took off 0 bases at V and 4 bases at J, with 13 bases between the two ends. CDR1 is SGHRS, CDR2 YFSETQ, per germline. The CDR3 runs 15 residues. The CDR3 spells CASSLAGGVPYGYTF. As DNA, the CDR3 is TGCGCCAGCAGCTTGGCCGGGGGAGTACCCTATGGCTACACCTTC.

This clone appeared a single time. The chain has TRBV29-1 and TRBJ2-1, with D possibly being TRBD2 (5 bases). The V gene's germline CDR1 is SQVTM and CDR2 ANQGSEA. The CDR3 consists of 13 residues. The V gene lost 3 bases and the J gene lost 2 bases, with 8 bases spanning the gap. The CDR3, as DNA: TGCAGCGTTGAGAGGGCGACCTACAATGAGCAGTTCTTC. Protein sequence: CSVERATYNEQFF.

The gene calls are TRBV10-3 and TRBJ2-1; 11 nucleotides align to TRBD2. The CDR3 extends over 18 amino acids. V shed 2 bases and J 0 bases; nucleotides not matched to a gene: 6. Looked up from germline, CDR1 is ENHRY and CDR2 is SYGVKD. CDR3 region: CAISEGGTSGRSYNEQFF. In DNA, the CDR3 is TGTGCCATCAGTGAGGGGGGGACTAGCGGACGCTCCTACAATGAGCAGTTCTTC.

The chain employs TRBV19 and TRBJ2-2; TRBD2 matches at 8 bases. This CDR3 is built from 14 residues. Germline lookup yields CDR1 LNHDA and CDR2 SQIVND (reference sequence). J lost 7 bases, V lost 5 bases, and 6 bases had no gene match. DNA for the CDR3: TGTGCCAGTAGTCCCGGGGGGGTCGGCGGGGAGCTGTTTTTT. Translating it yields CASSPGGVGGELFF.

The gene calls are TRBV9 and TRBJ2-1, with TRBD2 identical over 7 bases. The CDR3 spans 17 residues. Germline V gene data show CDR1 as SGDLS and CDR2 as YYNGEE. Losses at the gene ends were 2 bases for V and 0 bases for J; bases not matched to a gene: 8. The CDR3: CASSVSSGSGSYNEQFF. DNA of the CDR3: TGTGCCAGCAGCGTTTCTAGCGGTTCAGGCTCCTACAATGAGCAGTTCTTC.

The chain combines TRBV19 with TRBJ1-2, with D possibly being TRBD1 (6 bases). Trimming pared 6 bases from V and 5 bases from J, leaving 16 bases between. The CDR3 is made up of 14 amino acids. The V gene's germline CDR1 is LNHDA and CDR2 SQIVND (reference sequence). CDR3 nucleotide sequence: TGTGCCAGTAGGGTCGTCGGGGGGCGTTATGGCTACACCTTC. Encoded protein: CASRVVGGRYGYTF.

Concerning this clone: The identical CDR3 is also encoded by other nucleotide sequences in the sample. The chain couples TRBV5-1 to TRBJ2-5; TRBD1 aligns across 9 bases. J lost 3 bases, V lost 4 bases, and 7 bases had no gene match. The CDR3 length is 15 residues. Germline-derived CDR1 and CDR2 are SGHRS and YFSETQ. The CDR3, as DNA: TGCGCCAGCAGCGGAGGGACAGGGAGAAAAGAGACCCAGTACTTC. It translates to CASSGGTGRKETQYF.

V and J are TRBV6-1 and TRBJ1-2; possible D gene TRBD1, 5 bases. CDR1 and CDR2 from the germline V gene are MNHNS and SASEGT. Trimming left V 8 bases short and J 4 bases short, with 14 bases between. The CDR3 covers 13 residues. In DNA form, the CDR3 reads TGTGCCAGCTCGCGGGACGGATTCTATGGCTACACCTTC. This codes for CASSRDGFYGYTF.

The CDR3 protein is CASSLGFRGAFF. CDR3 in DNA: TGCGCCAGCAGCTTGGGATTTAGAGGAGCTTTCTTT. The gene calls are TRBV5-1 and TRBJ1-1, with unresolved D. The CDR3 length is 12 residues. Germline CDR1 is SGHRS and CDR2 is YFSETQ. V lost 0 bases and J lost 10, with 10 bases in between.

The V and J genes are TRBV4-2 and TRBJ2-7, with TRBD1 identical over 9 bases. V lost 1 base and J lost 6; bases outside the gene matches: 7. The CDR3 consists of 15 residues. Germline V gene sequence: CDR1 LGHNA, CDR2 YNFKEQ. The CDR3, as DNA: TGTGCCAGCAGCCAAGCCGGGACAGGGCGAGTCGAGCAGTACTTC. Amino acids: CASSQAGTGRVEQYF.

This sequence joins TRBV7-9 and TRBJ1-2; 11 nucleotides match TRBD1. This CDR3 has 16 amino acids. Trimming at V came to 5 bases and at J to 7 bases, leaving 12 bases not matched to a gene. Germline CDR1 SEHNR, CDR2 FQNEAQ (reference sequence). This CDR3 is CASSQASGQGGTGYTF. The DNA for the CDR3 is TGTGCCAGCAGCCAAGCGTCGGGACAGGGGGGTACTGGCTACACCTTC.

The chain has TRBV30 and TRBJ2-5; 7 bases agree with TRBD1. The CDR3 spans 12 residues. The germline V gene encodes CDR1 GTSNPN and CDR2 SVGIG (reference sequence). J was trimmed by 4 bases and V by 5 bases; bases with no gene match: 4. In nucleotides, the CDR3 is TGTGCCTGGGGTACAGGGGTAGAGACCCAGTACTTC. This codes for CAWGTGVETQYF.

The chain uses TRBV11-2 and TRBJ1-6, with D possibly being TRBD1 (6 bases). CDR1 SGHAT and CDR2 FQNNGV come from the germline V gene. The CDR3 spans 15 residues. Trimming removed 6 bases from V and 7 bases from J, with 16 bases in between. In nucleotides, the CDR3 is TGTGCCAGCAGTCCGGGACATGTTTACAATTCACCCCTCCACTTT. This codes for CASSPGHVYNSPLHF.

This clone was observed a handful of times. The chain employs TRBV5-1 and TRBJ2-1; 7 bases line up with TRBD1. V lost 0 bases and J lost 9; bases outside the gene matches: 6. CDR3 length: 14 amino acids. Germline values: CDR1 SGHRS, CDR2 YFSETQ. CDR3 sequence reads: CASSLVVGQSEQFF. CDR3 coding DNA: TGCGCCAGCAGCTTGGTAGTGGGACAGAGTGAGCAGTTCTTC.

The V gene is TRBV5-4, the J gene TRBJ2-2, with TRBD2 identical over 10 bases. The CDR3 has 15 amino acids. V shed 4 bases and J 1 base; nucleotides not matched to a gene: 1. Germline CDR1 and CDR2: SGHNT and YYREEE (reference sequence). The CDR3 DNA is TGTGCCAGCAGCACTAGCGGGATGAACACCGGGGAGCTGTTTTTT. Residues: CASSTSGMNTGELFF.

The DNA of the CDR3 is TGTGCCAGCAGCCCCCAGACAGCCCGCTCCTACGAGCAGTACTTC. Encoded protein: CASSPQTARSYEQYF. V usage is TRBV7-6 and J usage is TRBJ2-7; tentatively, D is TRBD1 (5 bases). CDR1 and CDR2 (germline): SGHVS, FNYEAQ. The V end lost 5 bases, the J end lost 0 bases, and 14 bases lay between the germline ends. This CDR3 has 15 amino acids.

This rearrangement joins TRBV28 to TRBJ1-1; D ambiguous. CDR1 is MDHEN, CDR2 SYDVKM, per germline. V gave up 4 bases and J gave up 5 bases, with 11 bases separating them. This CDR3 region has 13 residues. The CDR3 here is CASSYEGRTEAFF. The CDR3 nucleotides are TGTGCCAGCAGTTACGAGGGAAGGACTGAAGCTTTCTTT.

The CDR3 nucleotides read TGTGCCAGCAGTTGGGATACAGGGTATGGCTACACCTTC. Its protein product is CASSWDTGYGYTF. V usage is TRBV27 and J usage is TRBJ1-2, with D possibly being TRBD1 (6 bases). The CDR3 sequence is 13 residues long. Trimming took off 4 bases at V and 5 bases at J, with 11 bases between the two ends. Germline CDR1 and CDR2: MNHEY and SMNVEV (reference sequence).

V usage is TRBV18 and J usage is TRBJ2-1; perhaps TRBD1 as D (6 bases). Germline CDR1 KGHSH, CDR2 LQKENI. V was shortened by 5 bases and J by 6 bases, with 17 bases between the two germline ends. This CDR3 spans 15 amino acids. Written as DNA, the CDR3 is TGTGCCAGCTCAAACTCACAGGGCAGGGGCAATGAGCAGTTCTTC. This codes for CASSNSQGRGNEQFF.

The chain has TRBV27 and TRBJ2-7; tentatively, D is TRBD1 (6 bases). This CDR3 is 14 amino acids long. Germline V CDR1 and CDR2: MNHEY, SMNVEV (reference sequence). Trimming stripped 6 bases from V and 3 bases from J, with 15 bases between. CDR3 nucleotides: TGTGCCAGCAGCAGACAGGTACCTAACTACGAGCAGTACTTC. It is translated as CASSRQVPNYEQYF.

The genes are TRBV9 and TRBJ1-6, with D possibly matching TRBD1 (6 bases). This CDR3 region has 14 residues. Germline assignment: CDR1 SGDLS and CDR2 YYNGEE. V shed 5 bases and J shed 8 bases, with 14 bases lying between them. The CDR3 nucleotides read TGTGCCAGCAGAGCTAATACAGGGTATTCACCCCTCCACTTT. Protein sequence: CASRANTGYSPLHF.

DNA for the CDR3: TGTGCCAGCAGCGCTAGCGGGGGGGATGGGGAGACCCAGTACTTC. Amino acids: CASSASGGDGETQYF. The chain uses TRBV7-3 and TRBJ2-5, with 12 bases aligning to TRBD2. This CDR3 has 15 residues. Trimming removed 5 bases from V and 5 bases from J; junction bases left unmatched: 6. CDR1 and CDR2 (germline): SGHTA, FQGTGA.

This rearrangement joins TRBV9 to TRBJ2-2, with D perhaps TRBD1 (6 bases). The CDR3 has 15 amino acids. CDR1 and CDR2 from the germline V gene are SGDLS and YYNGEE. Between the trimmed V and J ends, which lost 4 bases and 4 bases, there was a span of 14 bases. The CDR3 coding sequence is TGTGCCAGCAGCTCTACAGGGTTTTCCACCGGGGAGCTGTTTTTT. Protein sequence: CASSSTGFSTGELFF.

The chain carries TRBV19 and TRBJ1-4; D is uncertain. This CDR3 is built from 15 residues. V was pared by 7 bases and J by 1 base, with 13 bases between. The germline V gene encodes CDR1 LNHDA and CDR2 SQIVND (reference sequence). For the CDR3, the DNA is TGTGCCAGTAAACACCAGGAGGAAACTAATGAAAAACTGTTTTTT. It specifies CASKHQEETNEKLFF.

The chain combines TRBV4-1 with TRBJ1-3; 7 bases fit TRBD1. Unmatched junction bases numbered 5, after V lost 4 bases and J lost 2 bases. Germline values: CDR1 MGHRA, CDR2 YSYEKL. The CDR3 spans 15 residues. As DNA, the CDR3 is TGCGCCAGCAGCCCGTCTGGACAGGCTGGAAACACCATATATTTT. It encodes CASSPSGQAGNTIYF.